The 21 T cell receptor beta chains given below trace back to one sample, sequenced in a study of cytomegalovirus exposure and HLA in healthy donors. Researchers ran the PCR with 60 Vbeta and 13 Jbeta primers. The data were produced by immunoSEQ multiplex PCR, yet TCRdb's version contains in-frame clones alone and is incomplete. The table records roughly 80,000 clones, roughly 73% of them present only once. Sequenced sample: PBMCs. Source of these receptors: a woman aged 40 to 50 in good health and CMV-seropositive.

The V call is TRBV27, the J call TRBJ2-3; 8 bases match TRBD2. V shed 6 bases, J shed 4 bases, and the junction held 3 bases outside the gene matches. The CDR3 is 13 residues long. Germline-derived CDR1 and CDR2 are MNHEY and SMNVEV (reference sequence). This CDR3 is CASRPGGADTQYF. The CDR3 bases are TGTGCCAGCAGGCCGGGAGGGGCAGATACGCAGTATTTT.

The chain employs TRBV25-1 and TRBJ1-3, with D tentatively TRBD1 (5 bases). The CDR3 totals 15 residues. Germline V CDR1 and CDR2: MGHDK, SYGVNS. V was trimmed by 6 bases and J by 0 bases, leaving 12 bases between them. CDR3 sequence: CASRRTGSSGNTIYF. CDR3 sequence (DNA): TGTGCCAGCAGGAGAACAGGCAGCTCTGGAAACACCATATATTTT.

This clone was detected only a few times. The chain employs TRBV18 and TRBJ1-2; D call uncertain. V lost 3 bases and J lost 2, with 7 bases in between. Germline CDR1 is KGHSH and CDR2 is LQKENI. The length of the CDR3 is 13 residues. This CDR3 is CASSPVVNYGYTF. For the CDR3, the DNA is TGTGCCAGCTCACCGGTAGTAAACTATGGCTACACCTTC.

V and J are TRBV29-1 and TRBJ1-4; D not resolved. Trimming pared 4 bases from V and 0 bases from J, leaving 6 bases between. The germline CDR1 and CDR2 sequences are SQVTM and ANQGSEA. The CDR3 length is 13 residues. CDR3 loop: CSVVGATNEKLFF. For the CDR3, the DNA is TGCAGCGTTGTCGGGGCAACTAATGAAAAACTGTTTTTT.

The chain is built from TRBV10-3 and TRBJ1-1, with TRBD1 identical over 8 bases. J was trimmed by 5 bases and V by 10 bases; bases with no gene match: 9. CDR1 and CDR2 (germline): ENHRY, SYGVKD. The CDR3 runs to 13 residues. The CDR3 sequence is CATSGTGITEAFF. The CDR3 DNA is TGTGCCACCTCCGGGACAGGAATTACTGAAGCTTTCTTT.

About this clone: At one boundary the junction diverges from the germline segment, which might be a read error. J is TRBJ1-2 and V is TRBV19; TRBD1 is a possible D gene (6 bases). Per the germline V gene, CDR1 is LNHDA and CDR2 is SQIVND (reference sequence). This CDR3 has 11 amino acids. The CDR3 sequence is CASSTQRTAHF. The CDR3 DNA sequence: TGTGCCAGTAGTACCCAGCGGACAGCCCACTTC.

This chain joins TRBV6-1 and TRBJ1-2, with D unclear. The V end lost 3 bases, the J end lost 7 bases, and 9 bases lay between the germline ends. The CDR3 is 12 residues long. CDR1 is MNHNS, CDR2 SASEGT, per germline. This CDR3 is CASSEGRPGYTF. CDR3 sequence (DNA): TGTGCCAGCAGTGAGGGCAGGCCTGGCTACACCTTC.

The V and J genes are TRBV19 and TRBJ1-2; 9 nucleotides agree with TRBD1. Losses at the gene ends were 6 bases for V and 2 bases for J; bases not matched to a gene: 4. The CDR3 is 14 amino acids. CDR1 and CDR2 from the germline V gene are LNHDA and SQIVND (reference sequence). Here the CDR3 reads CASSPGTGNYGYTF. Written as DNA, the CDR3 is TGTGCCAGTAGCCCCGGGACAGGGAACTATGGCTACACCTTC.

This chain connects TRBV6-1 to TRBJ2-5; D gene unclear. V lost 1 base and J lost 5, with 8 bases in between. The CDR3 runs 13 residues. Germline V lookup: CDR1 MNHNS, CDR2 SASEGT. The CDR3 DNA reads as TGTGCCAGCAGTGAAGGTCCGAGTGAGACCCAGTACTTC. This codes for CASSEGPSETQYF.

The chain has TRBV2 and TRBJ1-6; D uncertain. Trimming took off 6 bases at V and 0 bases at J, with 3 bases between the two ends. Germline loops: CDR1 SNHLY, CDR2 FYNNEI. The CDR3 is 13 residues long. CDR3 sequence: CASRSSYNSPLHF. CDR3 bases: TGTGCCAGCAGGAGCTCCTATAATTCACCCCTCCACTTT.

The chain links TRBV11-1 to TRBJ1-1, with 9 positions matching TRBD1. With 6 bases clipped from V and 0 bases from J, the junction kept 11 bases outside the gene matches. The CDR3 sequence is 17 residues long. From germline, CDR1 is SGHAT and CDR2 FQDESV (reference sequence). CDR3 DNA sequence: TGTGCCAGCAGTTCCGTGGCGGGACAGGGCATGAACACTGAAGCTTTCTTT. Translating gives CASSSVAGQGMNTEAFF. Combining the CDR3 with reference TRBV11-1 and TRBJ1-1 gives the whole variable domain EAEVAQSPRYKITEKSQAVAFWCDPISGHATLYWYRQILGQGPELLVQFQDESVVDDSQLPKDRFSAERLKGVDSTLKIQPAELGDSAMYLCASSSVAGQGMNTEAFFGQGTRLTVV.

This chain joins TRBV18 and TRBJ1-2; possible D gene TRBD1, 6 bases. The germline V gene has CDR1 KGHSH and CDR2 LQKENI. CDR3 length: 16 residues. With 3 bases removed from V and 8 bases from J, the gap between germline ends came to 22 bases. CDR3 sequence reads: CASSPTPGRGEGGYTF. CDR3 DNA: TGTGCCAGCTCACCGACCCCCGGCAGGGGTGAGGGCGGCTACACCTTC.

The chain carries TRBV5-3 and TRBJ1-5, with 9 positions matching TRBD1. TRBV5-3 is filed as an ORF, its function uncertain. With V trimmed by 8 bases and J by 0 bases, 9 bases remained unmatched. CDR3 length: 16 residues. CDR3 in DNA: TGTGCCAGGGGTGGGACAGGGATTCATAGCAATCAGCCCCAGCATTTT. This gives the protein CARGGTGIHSNQPQHF.

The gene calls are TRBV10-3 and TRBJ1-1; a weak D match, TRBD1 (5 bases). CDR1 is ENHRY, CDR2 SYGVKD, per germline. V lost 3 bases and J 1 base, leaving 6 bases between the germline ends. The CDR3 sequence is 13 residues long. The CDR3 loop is CAISEQENTEAFF. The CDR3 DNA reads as TGTGCCATCAGTGAACAGGAGAACACTGAAGCTTTCTTT.

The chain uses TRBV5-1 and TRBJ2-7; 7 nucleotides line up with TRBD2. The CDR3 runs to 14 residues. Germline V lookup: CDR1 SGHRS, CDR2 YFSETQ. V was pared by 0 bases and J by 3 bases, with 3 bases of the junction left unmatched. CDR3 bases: TGCGCCAGCAGCTTGGAAGCTAGCGGCTACGAGCAGTACTTC. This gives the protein CASSLEASGYEQYF.

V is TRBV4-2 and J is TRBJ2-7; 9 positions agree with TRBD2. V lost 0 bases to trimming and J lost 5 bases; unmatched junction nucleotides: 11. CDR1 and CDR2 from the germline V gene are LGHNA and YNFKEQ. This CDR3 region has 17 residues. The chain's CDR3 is CASSQELSAGGKNEQYF. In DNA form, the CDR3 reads TGTGCCAGCAGCCAAGAGTTGTCAGCGGGGGGTAAAAACGAGCAGTACTTC.

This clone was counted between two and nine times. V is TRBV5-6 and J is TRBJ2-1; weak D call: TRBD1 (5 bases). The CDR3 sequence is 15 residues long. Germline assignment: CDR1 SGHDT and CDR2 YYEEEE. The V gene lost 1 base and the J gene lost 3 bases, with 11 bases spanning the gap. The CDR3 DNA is TGTGCCAGCAGCTTGTTCAACAGGAACTACAATGAGCAGTTCTTC. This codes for CASSLFNRNYNEQFF.

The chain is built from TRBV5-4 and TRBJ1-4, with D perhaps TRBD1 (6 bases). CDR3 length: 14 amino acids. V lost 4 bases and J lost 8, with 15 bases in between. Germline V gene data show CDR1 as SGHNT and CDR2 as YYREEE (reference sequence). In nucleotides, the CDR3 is TGTGCCAGCAGCACCGGGACAACAGTGGAAAAACTGTTTTTT. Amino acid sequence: CASSTGTTVEKLFF. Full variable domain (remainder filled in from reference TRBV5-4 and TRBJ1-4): ETGVTQSPTHLIKTRGQQVTLRCSSQSGHNTVSWYQQALGQGPQFIFQYYREEENGRGNFPPRFSGLQFPNYSSELNVNALELDDSALYLCASSTGTTVEKLFFGSGTQLSVL.

This chain's CDR3 is CASSPTTVQGAGAEAFF. The CDR3 DNA reads as TGTGCCAGCAGCCCGACGACCGTCCAGGGGGCCGGGGCTGAAGCTTTCTTT. The gene calls are TRBV13 and TRBJ1-1, with 8 positions matching TRBD1. CDR3 length: 17 residues. The germline CDR1 and CDR2 sequences are PRHDT and FYEKMQ (reference sequence). With 5 bases clipped from V and 6 bases from J, the junction kept 17 bases outside the gene matches. The full variable domain, completed using reference TRBV13 and TRBJ1-1, is AAGVIQSPRHLIKEKRETATLKCYPIPRHDTVYWYQQGPGQDPQFLISFYEKMQSDKGSIPDRFSAQQFSDYHSELNMSSLELGDSALYFCASSPTTVQGAGAEAFFGQGTRLTVV.

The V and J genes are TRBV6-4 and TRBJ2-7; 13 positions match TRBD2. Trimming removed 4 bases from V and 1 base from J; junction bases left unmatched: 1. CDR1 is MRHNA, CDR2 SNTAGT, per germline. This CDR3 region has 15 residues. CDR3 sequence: CASSAGLAGSYEQYF. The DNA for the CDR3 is TGTGCCAGCAGTGCGGGACTAGCGGGGTCCTACGAGCAGTACTTC.

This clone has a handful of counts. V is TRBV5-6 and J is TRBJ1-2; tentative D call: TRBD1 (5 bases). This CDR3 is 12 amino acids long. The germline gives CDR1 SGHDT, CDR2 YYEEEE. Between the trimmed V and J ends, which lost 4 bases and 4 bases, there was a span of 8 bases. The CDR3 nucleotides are TGTGCCAGCAGCGAGGGACTCTATGGCTACACCTTC. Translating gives CASSEGLYGYTF.